Listed below are T cell receptor beta chains from one sample, sequenced in a study of shared clonotypes between healthy human individuals. Sequencing was performed with immunoSEQ multiplex PCR; in TCRdb, only in-frame clones are kept and a portion is missing. The sample includes about 2 million clones, just under 95% of them seen just once. Sequencing was performed on naive CD8+ T cells sorted from blood. The receptors derive from a man aged 18 to 29 in good health. CDR3s leave out the opening cysteine and the closing phenylalanine or tryptophan.

length	V	J	CDR3
11	TRBV29-1	TRBJ2-2	STGQGNTGELF
13	TRBV4-3	TRBJ2-7	ASSQGKTSGYEQY
13	TRBV4-1	TRBJ1-1	ASSHPTAMNTEAF
13	TRBV19	TRBJ1-1	ASSIFPNGDTEAF
11	TRBV5-6	TRBJ2-7	ASSWVEDREQY
13	TRBV6-1	TRBJ2-7	ASSEVRTGSYEQY
13	TRBV19	TRBJ2-7	ASTPEGKGTYEQY
14	TRBV7-2	TRBJ2-1	ASSIRTSGKYTEQF
10	TRBV10-2	TRBJ1-5	ASSESGQPQH
13	TRBV13	TRBJ2-2	ASSFSGGNTGELF
8	TRBV20-1	TRBJ1-2	SEGPGGYT
9	TRBV6-1	TRBJ1-1	ALLFYTEAF
13	TRBV6-5	TRBJ2-5	ASSRGRRTQETQY
14	TRBV7-8	TRBJ2-7	ASSSGLAGVIYEQY
13	TRBV7-6	TRBJ1-2	ASSLEVRGDYGYT
14	TRBV6-5	TRBJ2-1	ASSYDRLSSYNEQF
10	TRBV29-1	TRBJ1-4	SAMGQGAKLF
12	TRBV7-6	TRBJ2-2	ASSLEASGGELF
10	TRBV13	TRBJ1-6	ASQPGNSPLH
11	TRBV13	TRBJ2-7	ASSHPGRLEQY
12	TRBV28	TRBJ2-2	ASRVDSNTGELF
13	TRBV4-3	TRBJ2-7	ASSQDSARSYEQY